This T cell receptor (beta chain) was sequenced for a study of T cells after yellow fever vaccination. Regarding the study as a whole: Contamination by abundant bulk-population clonotypes could be present in FACS-sorted repertoires.

As to this clonotype: Its antigen is still unknown.

CDR3 size: 15 residues. Germline V gene lookup returns CDR1 DFQATT and CDR2 SNEGSKA (reference sequence). The V gene end was trimmed by 6 bases and the J gene end by 2 bases; junction bases not matched to a gene: 10. UMIs were added to TCR cDNA along with a universal primer site when it was made by 5'RACE template switching. Each CDR3 protein gets one entry after TCRdb re-called the 5' RACE reads with MiXCR. The data show some 300,000 distinct CDR3 sequences, with 7.5% to 9.5% seen just once and approximately 3.5% held by the top ten. The material sequenced was CD4+ T cells sorted from PBMCs, taken 5 days after the yellow fever booster vaccination. The V gene is TRBV20-1, the J gene TRBJ2-7; TRBD1 matches at 10 bases. The source of this sequence is a man between 18 and 35 years old who received the YFV17D yellow fever vaccine. The CDR3 reads CSAPNAGQGTYEQYF. CDR3 coding DNA: TGCAGTGCGCCTAACGCGGGACAGGGGACCTACGAGCAGTACTTC.